These 30 T cell receptor beta chains were all obtained from the same sample, sequenced in a study of cytomegalovirus exposure and HLA in healthy donors. Researchers ran the PCR with 60 Vbeta and 13 Jbeta primers. Clones were read by immunoSEQ multiplex PCR, and TCRdb kept only the in-frame ones, dropping some. The sample contains around 140,000 clones, more than 75% of which appear only once. The sequencing input was PBMCs. The receptors were sampled from a woman aged 30 to 39 in good health and CMV-seronegative.

V gene TRBV30 combines with J gene TRBJ2-7, with D tentatively TRBD1 (5 bases). Per germline, CDR1 GTSNPN and CDR2 SVGIG (reference sequence). Trimming left V 0 bases short and J 5 bases short, with 14 bases between. The CDR3 is 14 amino acids. The CDR3 sequence: CAWSVIWQGDEQYF. The CDR3 nucleotides read TGTGCCTGGAGTGTAATTTGGCAGGGCGACGAGCAGTACTTC.

This chain links TRBV2 with TRBJ2-5; 8 bases match TRBD2. The CDR3 length is 14 residues. Unmatched junction bases numbered 8, after V lost 4 bases and J lost 7 bases. Germline V gene data show CDR1 as SNHLY and CDR2 as FYNNEI. CDR3 region: CASSVGTSGGTQYF. Written as DNA, the CDR3 is TGTGCCAGCAGTGTTGGGACTAGTGGGGGGACCCAGTACTTC.

This chain links TRBV6-1 with TRBJ2-7; 7 bases map to TRBD2. CDR3 size: 13 residues. CDR1 is MNHNS and CDR2 is SASEGT in the germline V gene. J was trimmed by 2 bases and V by 6 bases; bases with no gene match: 4. The CDR3 region is CASRTAGPYEQYF. The DNA of the CDR3 is TGTGCCAGCAGGACAGCGGGACCCTACGAGCAGTACTTC.

The V call is TRBV19, the J call TRBJ2-7; D gene uncertain. The germline CDR1 and CDR2 sequences are LNHDA and SQIVND (reference sequence). There are 13 residues in the CDR3. V lost 3 bases to trimming and J lost 0 bases, with 6 bases between them. CDR3 DNA sequence: TGTGCCAGTAGTATCACAGCCTCCTACGAGCAGTACTTC. This translates into CASSITASYEQYF.

This clone was seen just once. This chain joins TRBV29-1 and TRBJ1-4; 9 bases match TRBD1. The CDR3 length is 15 residues. V gave up 7 bases and J gave up 7 bases; unmatched junction bases: 13. Looked up from germline, CDR1 is SQVTM and CDR2 is ANQGSEA. CDR3 sequence: CSAGRYRGQTEKLFF. The CDR3 bases are TGCAGCGCCGGCAGGTACAGGGGGCAGACTGAAAAACTGTTTTTT.

The V and J genes are TRBV28 and TRBJ2-5; 10 bases are a match to TRBD1. This CDR3 has 18 residues. Germline assignment: CDR1 MDHEN and CDR2 SYDVKM. V shed 5 bases and J 0 bases; nucleotides not matched to a gene: 12. Here the CDR3 reads CASSGTGAWTNNQETQYF. The CDR3 DNA reads TGTGCCAGCAGTGGGACAGGGGCTTGGACTAACAACCAAGAGACCCAGTACTTC.

The chain uses TRBV21-1 and TRBJ1-5. TRBV21-1 counts as a pseudogene. The CDR3 spans 15 residues. The CDR3 bases are TGTGCCAGCAGCTCTTACGGGGGTAGCAATCAGCCCCAGCATTTT. Encoded protein: CASSSYGGSNQPQHF.

J is TRBJ1-4 and V is TRBV7-9; TRBD1 agrees at 7 bases. Germline CDR1 is SEHNR and CDR2 is FQNEAQ (reference sequence). The CDR3 consists of 15 residues. Trimming at V came to 0 bases and at J to 6 bases, leaving 4 bases not matched to a gene. This CDR3 reads CASSLAIGTDEKLFF. In DNA form, the CDR3 reads TGTGCCAGCAGCTTAGCGATAGGGACAGATGAAAAACTGTTTTTT. The full variable domain, in which reference TRBV7-9 and TRBJ1-4 provide the parts outside the CDR3, is DTGVSQNPRHKITKRGQNVTFRCDPISEHNRLYWYRQTLGQGPEFLTYFQNEAQLEKSRLLSDRFSAERPKGSFSTLEIQRTEQGDSAMYLCASSLAIGTDEKLFFGSGTQLSVL.

V is TRBV7-2 and J is TRBJ2-3, with D perhaps TRBD1 (6 bases). The CDR3 is 13 amino acids. The germline V and J ends were trimmed by 5 bases and 4 bases, with 10 bases remaining between them. The germline V gene encodes CDR1 SGHTA and CDR2 FQGNSA. The CDR3 here is CASSPPGADTQYF. CDR3 coding DNA: TGTGCCAGCAGCCCACCAGGGGCAGATACGCAGTATTTT.

This clone was detected a few times. J is TRBJ2-3 and V is TRBV9; D unresolved. The CDR3 sequence is 13 residues long. CDR1 is SGDLS, CDR2 YYNGEE, per germline. The V gene lost 0 bases and the J gene lost 0 bases, with 2 bases spanning the gap. The chain's CDR3 is CASSVASTDTQYF. Here the CDR3 DNA reads TGTGCCAGCAGCGTAGCGAGCACAGATACGCAGTATTTT.

A remark on this clone: Other DNA sequences in this sample translate to the same CDR3. The chain has TRBV28 and TRBJ1-2; maybe TRBD1 (5 bases). Germline V gene lookup returns CDR1 MDHEN and CDR2 SYDVKM. The V end was cut by 6 bases, the J end by 5 bases, with 10 bases between. The CDR3 totals 12 residues. The CDR3 DNA reads as TGTGCCAGCAGCTCGACAGATTATGGCTACACCTTC. Amino acids: CASSSTDYGYTF.

The chain is built from TRBV28 and TRBJ2-7; possible D gene TRBD1, 5 bases. The V gene's germline CDR1 is MDHEN and CDR2 SYDVKM. There are 14 residues in the CDR3. The V and J ends lost 8 bases and 1 base respectively, with 15 bases between them. CDR3 DNA sequence: TGTGCCAGCGGAACTCAGGGAATATCCTACGAGCAGTACTTC. It specifies CASGTQGISYEQYF.

The chain couples TRBV28 to TRBJ2-2; 8 bases agree with TRBD2. CDR1 is MDHEN and CDR2 is SYDVKM in the germline V gene. This CDR3 contains 16 residues. Germline trimming cut 6 bases from V and 1 base from J; bases unmatched to any gene: 7. CDR3 protein: CASRSRAGGNTGELFF. The CDR3, as DNA: TGTGCCAGCAGATCACGGGCGGGGGGGAACACCGGGGAGCTGTTTTTT.

This sequence joins TRBV4-2 and TRBJ1-2; 9 bases match TRBD1. Germline loops: CDR1 LGHNA, CDR2 YNFKEQ. The CDR3 is 15 amino acids. V was pared by 1 base and J by 4 bases, with 4 bases of the junction left unmatched. The CDR3 DNA is TGTGCCAGCAGCCAAGTGGGGACAGGGAGCTATGGCTACACCTTC. Amino acids: CASSQVGTGSYGYTF.

The V call is TRBV7-9, the J call TRBJ2-5; possible D gene TRBD2, 5 bases. This CDR3 region has 15 residues. Germline CDR1 reads SEHNR; CDR2 reads FQNEAQ (reference sequence). The germline V and J ends were trimmed by 1 base and 1 base, with 10 bases remaining between them. This CDR3 reads CASSLVMAGQETQYF. The CDR3, as DNA: TGTGCCAGCAGCTTAGTCATGGCGGGCCAAGAGACCCAGTACTTC. Filled out from reference TRBV7-9 and TRBJ2-5, the complete variable domain reads DTGVSQNPRHKITKRGQNVTFRCDPISEHNRLYWYRQTLGQGPEFLTYFQNEAQLEKSRLLSDRFSAERPKGSFSTLEIQRTEQGDSAMYLCASSLVMAGQETQYFGPGTRLLVL.

The gene calls are TRBV7-9 and TRBJ1-1; no clear D gene. The CDR3 consists of 14 residues. V shed 3 bases and J shed 7 bases, with 15 bases lying between them. Germline-derived CDR1 and CDR2 are SEHNR and FQNEAQ (reference sequence). This chain's CDR3 is CASSFEYRLDEAFF. CDR3 coding DNA: TGTGCCAGCAGCTTTGAGTATCGGTTAGATGAAGCTTTCTTT.

The V call is TRBV28, the J call TRBJ2-4, with 9 bases that match TRBD1. The CDR3 length is 16 residues. V was clipped by 5 bases and J by 6 bases; unmatched bases: 11. Germline CDR1 and CDR2: MDHEN and SYDVKM. The CDR3 nucleotides read TGTGCCAGCAGTGCCGAGGGACAGGGCTTTCGAAACATTCAGTACTTC. As protein: CASSAEGQGFRNIQYF.

The chain couples TRBV10-3 to TRBJ2-1, with 9 bases aligning to TRBD2. Germline CDR1 ENHRY, CDR2 SYGVKD. The CDR3 covers 16 residues. Losses at the gene ends were 2 bases for V and 6 bases for J; bases not matched to a gene: 8. In DNA form, the CDR3 reads TGTGCCATCAGTGAGAGGGCGGGGGGGCGGAGCAATGAGCAGTTCTTC. Translated: CAISERAGGRSNEQFF.

The chain combines TRBV7-8 with TRBJ2-1; 11 bases are a match to TRBD2. CDR1 SGHVS and CDR2 FQNEAQ come from the germline V gene. CDR3 size: 16 residues. V shed 5 bases, J shed 2 bases, and the junction held 5 bases outside the gene matches. CDR3 loop: CASSPGTSGTYNEQFF. The CDR3 nucleotides read TGTGCCAGCAGCCCGGGGACTAGCGGTACCTACAATGAGCAGTTCTTC.

V and J are TRBV11-3 and TRBJ2-3; TRBD2 matches 11 bases. Germline CDR1 reads SGHNT; CDR2 reads YENEEA. The CDR3 contains 14 residues. V was clipped by 6 bases and J by 1 base; unmatched bases: 0. The CDR3, as DNA: TGTGCCAGCAGTAGCGGGAGGGGCACAGATACGCAGTATTTT. As protein: CASSSGRGTDTQYF.

The table lists this clone with a few counts. The chain links TRBV5-4 to TRBJ1-2, with unresolved D. The CDR3 is made up of 13 amino acids. The germline gives CDR1 SGHNT, CDR2 YYREEE (reference sequence). V shed 2 bases and J shed 0 bases, with 5 bases lying between them. The CDR3 nucleotides read TGTGCCAGCAGCTTATCTGCTAACTATGGCTACACCTTC. Its translation is CASSLSANYGYTF.

The genes are TRBV19 and TRBJ2-6, with D uncertain. There are 13 residues in the CDR3. CDR1 and CDR2 (germline): LNHDA, SQIVND (reference sequence). V shed 4 bases and J shed 1 base, with 2 bases lying between them. DNA for the CDR3: TGTGCCAGTAGTACATCTGGGGCCAACGTCCTGACTTTC. This sequence encodes CASSTSGANVLTF.

The rearrangement uses TRBV4-1 and TRBJ2-1, with 8 bases fitting TRBD2. This CDR3 contains 12 residues. V trimming: 6 bases; J trimming: 10 bases; junction bases outside the gene matches: 5. CDR1 is MGHRA, CDR2 YSYEKL, per germline. The CDR3 DNA follows: TGCGCCAGCAGACGCCGGGGGGGCGAGCAGTTCTTC. Translated: CASRRRGGEQFF.

The chain is built from TRBV4-3 and TRBJ1-2; no firm D call. The CDR3 is 17 residues long. Germline V CDR1 and CDR2: LGHNA, YSLEER. The V end was cut by 3 bases, the J end by 2 bases, with 19 bases between. CDR3 protein: CASSHPDTPDGNYGYTF. CDR3 nucleotide sequence: TGCGCCAGCAGCCACCCCGACACCCCGGATGGGAACTATGGCTACACCTTC.

This clone was counted only a few times. The CDR3 coding sequence is TGTGCCAGCAGCCGCGGGGGGACAGCCGAAGCTTTCTTT. Its protein is CASSRGGTAEAFF. The chain has TRBV5-6 and TRBJ1-1, with TRBD1 matching over 7 bases. The CDR3 has 13 residues. Trimming cost V 4 bases and J 8 bases; bases outside gene matches: 8. CDR1 SGHDT and CDR2 YYEEEE come from the germline V gene.

The chain recombines TRBV27 with TRBJ1-1; TRBD1 might be the D (6 bases). V lost 3 bases, J lost 4 bases, and 9 bases lay in between. From germline, CDR1 is MNHEY and CDR2 SMNVEV (reference sequence). This CDR3 contains 13 residues. CDR3 sequence reads: CASSFSGATEAFF. DNA of the CDR3: TGTGCCAGCAGTTTCTCAGGGGCCACTGAAGCTTTCTTT.

The rearrangement uses TRBV19 and TRBJ1-5, with 9 bases lining up with TRBD1. The CDR3 is 15 amino acids. Germline values: CDR1 LNHDA, CDR2 SQIVND (reference sequence). The trim removed 6 bases at V and 4 bases at J, leaving 7 bases unmatched. The CDR3 nucleotides read TGTGCCAGTAGATTCGGGACAGGGTGGAATCAGCCCCAGCATTTT. It specifies CASRFGTGWNQPQHF. Together with reference TRBV19 and TRBJ1-5, the CDR3 gives the full variable domain: DGGITQSPKYLFRKEGQNVTLSCEQNLNHDAMYWYRQDPGQGLRLIYYSQIVNDFQKGDIAEGYSVSREKKESFPLTVTSAQKNPTAFYLCASRFGTGWNQPQHFGDGTRLSIL.

The genes are TRBV19 and TRBJ2-7; D remains ambiguous. In germline, CDR1 is LNHDA, CDR2 SQIVND (reference sequence). The V gene lost 1 base and the J gene lost 0 bases, with 7 bases spanning the gap. The CDR3 runs to 14 residues. The CDR3 protein is CASSIVYSSYEQYF. CDR3 nucleotide sequence: TGTGCCAGTAGTATAGTTTACAGCTCCTACGAGCAGTACTTC.

This chain uses TRBV27 with TRBJ2-3; 8 positions match TRBD2. The CDR3 length is 15 residues. Germline loops: CDR1 MNHEY, CDR2 SMNVEV (reference sequence). V lost 4 bases to trimming and J lost 5 bases; unmatched junction nucleotides: 8. The CDR3 region has the DNA TGTGCCAGCAGTTACACAGCGGGAGTAAAAGATACGCAGTATTTT. Amino acids: CASSYTAGVKDTQYF.

J is TRBJ1-2 and V is TRBV30; TRBD1 matches 9 bases. Germline lookup yields CDR1 GTSNPN and CDR2 SVGIG (reference sequence). V was pared by 5 bases and J by 2 bases, with 6 bases of the junction left unmatched. The CDR3 extends over 14 amino acids. The CDR3 DNA reads as TGTGCCTGGGGGAATGGACAGGGGAACTATGGCTACACCTTC. The encoded protein is CAWGNGQGNYGYTF.